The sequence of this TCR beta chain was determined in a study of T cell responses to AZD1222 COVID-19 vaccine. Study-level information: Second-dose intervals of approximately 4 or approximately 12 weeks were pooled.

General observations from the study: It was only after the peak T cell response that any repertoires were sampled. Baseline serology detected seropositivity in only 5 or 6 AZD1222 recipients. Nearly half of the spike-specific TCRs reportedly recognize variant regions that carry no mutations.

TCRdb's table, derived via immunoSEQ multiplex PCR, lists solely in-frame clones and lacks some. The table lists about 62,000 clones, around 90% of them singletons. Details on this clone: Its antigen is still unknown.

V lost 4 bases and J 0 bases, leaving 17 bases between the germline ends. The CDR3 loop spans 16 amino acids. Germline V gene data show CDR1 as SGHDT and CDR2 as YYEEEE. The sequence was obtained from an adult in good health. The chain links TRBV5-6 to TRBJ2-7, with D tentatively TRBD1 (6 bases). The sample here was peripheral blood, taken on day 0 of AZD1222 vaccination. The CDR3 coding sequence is TGTGCCAGCAGCAGATTGGACAGCCTAACCTCCTACGAGCAGTACTTC. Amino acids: CASSRLDSLTSYEQYF.